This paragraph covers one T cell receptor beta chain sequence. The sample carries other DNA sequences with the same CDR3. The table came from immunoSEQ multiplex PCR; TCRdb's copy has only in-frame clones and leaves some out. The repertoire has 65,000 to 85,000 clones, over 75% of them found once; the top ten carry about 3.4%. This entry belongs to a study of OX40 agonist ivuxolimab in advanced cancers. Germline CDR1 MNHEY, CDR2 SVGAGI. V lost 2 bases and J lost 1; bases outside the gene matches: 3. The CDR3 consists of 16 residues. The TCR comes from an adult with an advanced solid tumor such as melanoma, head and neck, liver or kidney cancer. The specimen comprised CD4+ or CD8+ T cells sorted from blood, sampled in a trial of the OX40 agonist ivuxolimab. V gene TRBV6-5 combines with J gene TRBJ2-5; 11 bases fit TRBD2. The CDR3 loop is CASSYGLAGGQETQYF. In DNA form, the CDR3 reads TGTGCCAGCAGTTACGGCCTAGCGGGGGGCCAAGAGACCCAGTACTTC.